The 32 T cell receptor beta chains below all came from one sample that was sequenced in a study of regulatory T cells in long-lasting Graves disease. HTBI primers from iRepertoire and Arm-PCR of CDR3 regions yielded the TCR beta libraries. TCRdb re-analysed the multiplex PCR reads in MiXCR, keeping a single row per CDR3 protein. The sample lists under 250,000 distinct CDR3 sequences, approximately 19% occurring once. Time point specified: newly diagnosed GD, antithyroid drugs for less than 3 months. Scientists built the TCR library using RNA that was extracted from PBMCs. This same sample was also part of a study on T cells in Graves' hyperthyroidism and ophthalmopathy.

Source: peripheral blood mononuclear cells (PBMCs), taken at new diagnosis, from a patient treated with antithyroid drugs. Source of these receptors: a woman aged 25-40 years with Graves disease.

The V and J genes are TRBV7-6 and TRBJ2-3; TRBD1 matches at 9 bases. Losses at the gene ends were 3 bases for V and 2 bases for J; bases not matched to a gene: 9. This CDR3 spans 17 amino acids. The V gene's germline CDR1 is SGHVS and CDR2 FNYEAQ. CDR3 nucleotide sequence: TGTGCCAGCAGCTTTGATGTCGGGACAGGGACCACAGATACGCAGTATTTT. Amino acid sequence: CASSFDVGTGTTDTQYF.

V and J are TRBV30 and TRBJ2-1; D ambiguous. Trimming removed 1 base from V and 9 bases from J, with 7 bases in between. CDR1 GTSNPN and CDR2 SVGIG come from the germline V gene (reference sequence). The length of the CDR3 is 11 residues. The CDR3 nucleotides read TGTGCCTGGAGTGCCGGCGGTGAGCAGTTCTTC. Encoded protein: CAWSAGGEQFF.

The chain uses TRBV5-6 and TRBJ1-2; D might be TRBD1 (5 bases). This CDR3 is 13 amino acids long. Per germline, CDR1 SGHDT and CDR2 YYEEEE. Trimming removed 1 base at V and 8 bases at J, with 12 bases between. The CDR3, as DNA: TGTGCCAGCAGCTTGACCGTGGGGGTAGGCTACACCTTC. This codes for CASSLTVGVGYTF.

This clonotype showed up many times. V and J are TRBV28 and TRBJ2-3; D not resolved. CDR1 and CDR2 from the germline V gene are MDHEN and SYDVKM. This CDR3 has 16 amino acids. The germline V and J ends were trimmed by 6 bases and 4 bases, with 20 bases remaining between them. The DNA for the CDR3 is TGTGCCAGCAGAAACGAAACTTGGCCCGCCCCAGATACGCAGTATTTT. As protein: CASRNETWPAPDTQYF.

This clonotype was counted only a few times. The chain joins TRBV27 to TRBJ2-1; 9 nucleotides match TRBD1. The DNA end favors TRBJ2-7, so the J call may be wrong. There are 16 residues in the CDR3. Per germline, CDR1 MNHEY and CDR2 SMNVEV (reference sequence). CDR3 in amino acids: CASRGGSGTGRYEQYF. CDR3 nucleotide sequence: TGTGCCAGCAGAGGGGGATCCGGGACAGGGAGGTACGAGCAGTACTTC.

This clonotype was seen repeatedly, ten times or more. The V and J genes are TRBV5-1 and TRBJ1-1; weak D call: TRBD1 (6 bases). Trimming cost V 1 base and J 1 base, with 11 bases left between them. The CDR3 runs 15 residues. Germline values: CDR1 SGHRS, CDR2 YFSETQ. The CDR3 DNA sequence: TGCGCCAGCAGCTTGTGGGGGGCGAGGAACACTGAAGCTTTCTTT. Amino acid sequence: CASSLWGARNTEAFF.

This clonotype has a handful of counts. The chain couples TRBV12-5 to TRBJ2-3, with 8 bases matching TRBD1. Germline lookup yields CDR1 LGHNT and CDR2 FRNRAP. The CDR3 has 15 amino acids. V was clipped by 1 base and J by 6 bases; unmatched bases: 6. The CDR3 bases are TGTGCTAGTGGTTTGGGGCAGGGGGCGGGGGATACGCAGTATTTT. Protein: CASGLGQGAGDTQYF. The full variable domain, its missing parts supplied by reference TRBV12-5 and TRBJ2-3, is DARVTQTPRHKVTEMGQEVTMRCQPILGHNTVFWYRQTMMQGLELLAYFRNRAPLDDSGMPKDRFSAEMPDATLATLKIQPSEPRDSAVYFCASGLGQGAGDTQYFGPGTRLTVL.

This clonotype came up many times. The chain is built from TRBV7-3 and TRBJ2-1; D may be TRBD2 (5 bases). From germline, CDR1 is SGHTA and CDR2 FQGTGA. Trimming removed 2 bases from V and 3 bases from J, with 11 bases in between. This CDR3 has 15 amino acids. CDR3 amino acids: CASSLGLASYNEQFF. The CDR3 nucleotides are TGTGCCAGCAGCTTAGGGCTAGCTAGCTACAATGAGCAGTTCTTC.

On this clonotype itself: Since a much larger clone is just one base distant, this may be a read error. This chain joins TRBV6-1 and TRBJ2-7, with 7 bases that match TRBD1. Germline trimming cut 6 bases from V and 2 bases from J; bases unmatched to any gene: 13. The CDR3 runs 16 residues. Germline values: CDR1 MNHNS, CDR2 SASEGT. The CDR3 spells CASRVIPGQRPYEQYF. The DNA of the CDR3 is TGTGCCAGCAGGGTTATTCCGGGACAGAGGCCCTACGAGCAGTACTTC.

V gene TRBV5-6 combines with J gene TRBJ1-1, with D tentatively TRBD1 (5 bases). Germline V gene lookup returns CDR1 SGHDT and CDR2 YYEEEE. CDR3 length equals 15 residues. Trimming pared 4 bases from V and 1 base from J, leaving 14 bases between. DNA for the CDR3: TGTGCCAGCAGCCCCTCCCCGACAGCGAACACTGAAGCTTTCTTT. It is translated as CASSPSPTANTEAFF.

Points on this clonotype: A far larger clone is one base from this, pointing to a likely read error. Here the CDR3 DNA reads TGTGCCAGCAGCCGACAGGATAACTATGGCTACACCTTC. Protein product: CASSRQDNYGYTF. The chain has TRBV7-9 and TRBJ1-2; tentatively, D is TRBD1 (6 bases). The germline V gene has CDR1 SEHNR and CDR2 FQNEAQ (reference sequence). This CDR3 comprises 13 residues. The V end was cut by 5 bases, the J end by 1 base, with 8 bases between.

This clonotype was counted ten times or more. CDR3 coding DNA: TGTGCCAGCTCACCCCTGGTCCAAGAGACCCAGTACTTC. Translation gives CASSPLVQETQYF. This sequence joins TRBV18 and TRBJ2-5, with D unresolved. The CDR3 loop spans 13 amino acids. CDR1 and CDR2 from the germline V gene are KGHSH and LQKENI. Trimming removed 3 bases at V and 1 base at J, with 6 bases between.

This clonotype was detected many times. The chain is built from TRBV15 and TRBJ2-7, with TRBD1 identical over 8 bases. This CDR3 has 15 residues. Germline V CDR1 and CDR2: LNHNV, YYDKDF (reference sequence). The V and J ends lost 5 bases and 2 bases, in that order; junction bases with no gene match: 8. CDR3 residues: CATSVGQGGAYEQYF. CDR3 bases: TGTGCCACCAGCGTCGGACAGGGTGGCGCCTACGAGCAGTACTTC.

This clonotype was counted many times. This chain uses TRBV12-3 or TRBV12-4 with TRBJ1-1; no clear D. V lost 0 bases, J lost 2 bases, and 10 bases lay in between. The CDR3 has 15 residues. CDR3 protein: CASSLARHRNTEAFF. The DNA for the CDR3 is TGTGCCAGCAGTTTAGCGCGGCATCGTAACACTGAAGCTTTCTTT.

This clonotype showed up many times. The genes are TRBV24-1 and TRBJ2-7; D is tentatively TRBD1 or TRBD2 (5 bases each). Germline-derived CDR1 and CDR2 are KGHDR and SFDVKD. The germline V and J ends were trimmed by 5 bases and 3 bases, with 16 bases remaining between them. The CDR3 length is 15 residues. The CDR3 is CATSGGSEGIYEQYF. The CDR3 nucleotides are TGTGCCACCAGTGGAGGGTCTGAGGGGATCTACGAGCAGTACTTC.

This clonotype was seen ten or more times. The chain recombines TRBV5-1 with TRBJ2-7, with D maybe TRBD1 (5 bases). Germline lookup yields CDR1 SGHRS and CDR2 YFSETQ. V lost 0 bases, J lost 2 bases, and 12 bases lay in between. This CDR3 is built from 15 residues. CDR3 protein: CASSLESRAAYEQYF. CDR3 DNA: TGCGCCAGCAGCTTGGAATCCAGGGCGGCCTACGAGCAGTACTTC. Together with reference TRBV5-1 and TRBJ2-7, the CDR3 gives the full variable domain: KAGVTQTPRYLIKTRGQQVTLSCSPISGHRSVSWYQQTPGQGLQFLFEYFSETQRNKGNFPGRFSGRQFSNSRSEMNVSTLELGDSALYLCASSLESRAAYEQYFGPGTRLTVT.

In its sample, this clonotype was seen many times. The chain is built from TRBV12-5 and TRBJ2-1; D remains unclear. Germline V gene lookup returns CDR1 LGHNT and CDR2 FRNRAP. The CDR3 spans 14 residues. The V gene lost 3 bases and the J gene lost 4 bases, with 10 bases spanning the gap. DNA for the CDR3: TGTGCTAGTGGTTTAGGCGTCACTTACAATGAGCAGTTCTTC. It codes for CASGLGVTYNEQFF.

This clonotype occurred a few times. The chain is built from TRBV4-2 and TRBJ2-5; 8 nucleotides align to TRBD1. Germline trimming cut 11 bases from V and 1 base from J; bases unmatched to any gene: 6. The germline CDR1 and CDR2 sequences are LGHNA and YNFKEQ. The CDR3 totals 13 residues. For the CDR3, the DNA is TGTGCCTCCCAGGGGGCGTCCCAAGAGACCCAGTACTTC. Its protein product is CASQGASQETQYF.

This clonotype was counted between two and nine times. J is TRBJ1-1 and V is TRBV4-1; 8 nucleotides match TRBD1. J lost 4 bases, V lost 3 bases, and 7 bases had no gene match. The CDR3 is made up of 15 amino acids. Germline CDR1 and CDR2: MGHRA and YSYEKL. The CDR3 here is CASSQVTGVVTEAFF. The CDR3 DNA sequence: TGCGCCAGCAGCCAGGTGACAGGGGTTGTCACTGAAGCTTTCTTT.

The V gene is TRBV2, the J gene TRBJ1-2, with D unclear. Trimming left V 6 bases short and J 1 base short, with 9 bases between. Germline lookup yields CDR1 SNHLY and CDR2 FYNNEI. This CDR3 region has 13 residues. CDR3 residues: CASSSGINYGYTF. CDR3 nucleotide sequence: TGTGCCAGCAGCTCGGGGATTAACTATGGCTACACCTTC.

Ten or more counts support this clonotype. The gene calls are TRBV4-1 and TRBJ2-2, with D possibly being TRBD1 or TRBD2 (7 bases each). The CDR3 covers 17 residues. Trimming cost V 4 bases and J 6 bases, with 21 bases left between them. The germline V gene has CDR1 MGHRA and CDR2 YSYEKL. CDR3 coding DNA: TGCGCCAGCAGCCGAACGCAACAGGGGAGGGTCGCCGGGGAGCTGTTTTTT. Its translation: CASSRTQQGRVAGELFF.

Ten or more counts support this clonotype. The chain carries TRBV20-1 and TRBJ2-7; maybe TRBD2 (5 bases). V was clipped by 3 bases and J by 3 bases, with 18 bases between them. Germline V CDR1 and CDR2: DFQATT, SNEGSKA (reference sequence). This CDR3 comprises 15 residues. CDR3 sequence: CSAREQTTKFYEQYF. CDR3 bases: TGCAGTGCTAGGGAACAGACTACGAAGTTCTACGAGCAGTACTTC.

This clonotype was recorded many times. This chain links TRBV9 with TRBJ2-1, with 7 bases matching TRBD2. The CDR3 extends over 17 amino acids. The germline CDR1 and CDR2 sequences are SGDLS and YYNGEE. With 4 bases clipped from V and 5 bases from J, the junction kept 15 bases outside the gene matches. CDR3 loop: CASSLPRGGGPNNEQFF. DNA of the CDR3: TGTGCCAGCAGCTTACCCCGTGGGGGAGGGCCAAACAATGAGCAGTTCTTC.

The chain uses TRBV19 and TRBJ1-4, with D possibly matching TRBD1 (5 bases). The CDR3 is made up of 11 amino acids. The V gene lost 10 bases and the J gene lost 7 bases, with 10 bases spanning the gap. Germline V gene lookup returns CDR1 LNHDA and CDR2 SQIVND (reference sequence). CDR3: CATSTGEKLFF. The CDR3 nucleotides are TGTGCCACCTCTACAGGTGAAAAACTGTTTTTT.

This clonotype was seen at least ten times. The V call is TRBV28, the J call TRBJ2-7; TRBD2 agrees at 12 bases. The CDR3 is 16 amino acids. CDR1 and CDR2 (germline): MDHEN, SYDVKM. J lost 4 bases, V lost 4 bases, and 8 bases had no gene match. DNA for the CDR3: TGTGCCAGCAGTTCCCGGACTAGCGGGACGAAATACGAGCAGTACTTC. Its translation is CASSSRTSGTKYEQYF.

As to this clonotype: This may come from a read error, since a much larger clone is one base off. V usage is TRBV6-2 or TRBV6-3 and J usage is TRBJ2-1; TRBD1 matches 7 bases. This CDR3 spans 12 amino acids. J gave up 7 bases and V 6 bases, and 3 bases lay outside the gene matches. The germline CDR1 and CDR2 sequences are MNHEY and SVGEGT. The CDR3 nucleotides are TGTGCCAGCAGACCGACAGGGAATGAGCAGTTCTTC. This gives the protein CASRPTGNEQFF.

This clonotype was counted many times. J is TRBJ1-1 and V is TRBV28; tentatively, D is TRBD1 (6 bases). The length of the CDR3 is 13 residues. CDR1 MDHEN and CDR2 SYDVKM come from the germline V gene. Trimming removed 5 bases from V and 8 bases from J, with 15 bases in between. For the CDR3, the DNA is TGTGCCAGCAGTCCGCAGGGGCAGGGCGAAGCTTTCTTT. It translates to CASSPQGQGEAFF.

On this clonotype: A far larger clone is a single base away, which makes a read error likely. This sequence joins TRBV2 and TRBJ1-1; D gene ambiguous. The CDR3 spans 14 residues. Germline CDR1 and CDR2: SNHLY and FYNNEI. CDR3 region: CVSSLNTGNTEAFF. CDR3 in DNA: TGTGTCAGCAGCCTTAATACGGGGAACACTGAAGCTTTCTTT.

This clonotype turned up a few times. The chain is built from TRBV30 and TRBJ2-7; D might be TRBD1 or TRBD2, each matching 6 bases. The germline gives CDR1 GTSNPN, CDR2 SVGIG (reference sequence). The V and J ends lost 0 bases and 5 bases respectively, with 17 bases between them. The CDR3 spans 15 residues. CDR3 sequence (DNA): TGTGCCTGGAGTGTAAAGGGGGGTTACGGGAACGAGCAGTACTTC. Its translation is CAWSVKGGYGNEQYF.

This clonotype was recorded many times. J is TRBJ2-2 and V is TRBV7-9, with D perhaps given as TRBD1 or TRBD2 (5 bases each). This CDR3 contains 14 residues. Trimming removed 8 bases from V and 2 bases from J, with 12 bases in between. CDR1 and CDR2 (germline): SEHNR, FQNEAQ (reference sequence). For the CDR3, the DNA is TGTGCCAGCGATAGGGACCTCAACACCGGGGAGCTGTTTTTT. Its translation: CASDRDLNTGELFF.

This clonotype was counted between two and nine times. CDR3 loop: CASRSGTGGGGELFF. The CDR3 nucleotides are TGTGCCAGTAGATCCGGGACAGGGGGCGGCGGGGAGCTGTTTTTT. The chain combines TRBV19 with TRBJ2-2, with 12 bases aligning to TRBD1. Germline values: CDR1 LNHDA, CDR2 SQIVND (reference sequence). There are 15 residues in the CDR3. V trimming: 6 bases; J trimming: 7 bases; junction bases outside the gene matches: 6.

The table lists this clonotype with many counts. The chain is built from TRBV6-5 and TRBJ2-2; TRBD1 matches 7 bases. This CDR3 has 15 amino acids. V lost 2 bases, J lost 3 bases, and 3 bases stayed unmatched. The germline CDR1 and CDR2 sequences are MNHEY and SVGAGI. CDR3 nucleotide sequence: TGTGCCAGCAGTTACGGGCAGGGGGACACCGGGGAGCTGTTTTTT. It codes for CASSYGQGDTGELFF.